This TCR beta chain is from a study of blood T cells in healthy people across ages. Then a second PCR, running roughly 7 to 11 cycles, was carried out with a sample-barcoded 5' primer and a J-beta primer mix. Every cDNA molecule carried a tag from a template-switch adaptor bearing 12 random nucleotides. In TCRdb, the 5' RACE reads were re-called with MiXCR into one record per CDR3 protein. The sample lists 700,000 to 800,000 distinct CDR3 sequences, around 46% occurring once. This CDR3 is 14 amino acids long. Germline-derived CDR1 and CDR2 are SGDLS and YYNGEE. V lost 4 bases to trimming and J lost 8 bases, with 16 bases between them. In this sample, this clonotype turned up many times. The antigen is unknown. Findings and limits, study-wide: Unsorted PBMCs blocked a conclusive comparison of naive and antigen-experienced cells.

V and J are TRBV9 and TRBJ2-1; D might be TRBD2 (5 bases). The clonotype originates from a woman aged 60 to 75 in good health. Source material: blood. Here the CDR3 DNA reads TGTGCCAGCAGCCCCCGAGCCGGGAAGGATGAGCAGTTCTTC. This codes for CASSPRAGKDEQFF.